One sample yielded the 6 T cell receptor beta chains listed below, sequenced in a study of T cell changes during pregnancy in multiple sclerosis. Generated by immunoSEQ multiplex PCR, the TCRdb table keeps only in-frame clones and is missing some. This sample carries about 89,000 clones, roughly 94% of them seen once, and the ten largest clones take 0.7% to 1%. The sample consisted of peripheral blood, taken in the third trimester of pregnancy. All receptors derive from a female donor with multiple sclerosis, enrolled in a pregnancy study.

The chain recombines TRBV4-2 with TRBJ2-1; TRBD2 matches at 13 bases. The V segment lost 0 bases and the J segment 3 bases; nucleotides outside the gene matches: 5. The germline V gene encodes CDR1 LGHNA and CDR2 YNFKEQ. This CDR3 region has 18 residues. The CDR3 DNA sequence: TGTGCCAGCAGCCAAGAAGTAGGACTAGCGGGGGTCTACAATGAGCAGTTCTTC. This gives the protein CASSQEVGLAGVYNEQFF.

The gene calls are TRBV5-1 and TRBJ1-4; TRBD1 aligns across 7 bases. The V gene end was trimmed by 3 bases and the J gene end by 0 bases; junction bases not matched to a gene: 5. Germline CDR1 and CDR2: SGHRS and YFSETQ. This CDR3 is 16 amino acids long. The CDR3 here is CASSWGQFATNEKLFF. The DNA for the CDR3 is TGCGCCAGCAGCTGGGGACAGTTTGCAACTAATGAAAAACTGTTTTTT.

CDR3 in amino acids: CASSLLASGSFTGELFF. As DNA, the CDR3 is TGTGCCAGCAGCTTATTGGCTAGCGGGAGTTTTACCGGGGAGCTGTTTTTT. The gene calls are TRBV7-9 and TRBJ2-2; TRBD2 matches at 10 bases. Germline V gene sequence: CDR1 SEHNR, CDR2 FQNEAQ (reference sequence). The CDR3 totals 17 residues. Trimming removed 2 bases from V and 5 bases from J; junction bases left unmatched: 8.

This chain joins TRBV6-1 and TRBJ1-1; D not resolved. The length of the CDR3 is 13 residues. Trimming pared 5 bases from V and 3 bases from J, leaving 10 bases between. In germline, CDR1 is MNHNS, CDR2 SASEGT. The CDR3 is CASSKERDTEAFF. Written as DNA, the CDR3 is TGTGCCAGCAGTAAGGAGCGTGACACTGAAGCTTTCTTT.

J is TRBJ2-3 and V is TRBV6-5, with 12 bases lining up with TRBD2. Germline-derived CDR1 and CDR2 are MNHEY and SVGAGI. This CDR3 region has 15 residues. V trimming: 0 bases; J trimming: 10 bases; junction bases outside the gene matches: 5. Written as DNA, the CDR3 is TGTGCCAGCAGTTACTCGGAGCTAGCGGGAGGGGCGCAGTATTTT. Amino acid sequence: CASSYSELAGGAQYF.

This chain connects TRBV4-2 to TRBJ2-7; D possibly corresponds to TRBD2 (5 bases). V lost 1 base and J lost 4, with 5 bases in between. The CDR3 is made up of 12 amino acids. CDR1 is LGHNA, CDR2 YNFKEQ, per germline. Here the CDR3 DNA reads TGTGCCAGCAGCCAAGGAGGGTACGAGCAGTACTTC. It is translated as CASSQGGYEQYF.